These T cell receptor beta chains were read from a single sample in a study of blood T cell repertoires in COVID-19. Some clones are missing from TCRdb's copy, which holds only in-frame ones; the method was immunoSEQ multiplex PCR. The profile shows almost 300,000 clones, around nine tenths of them singletons. What was sequenced was peripheral blood. The receptors come from a man aged 70-80 years with acute or convalescent COVID-19. The CDR3 runs from the conserved cysteine through the conserved F or W.

v_gene | CDR3aa
TRBV19 | CASSPQTGTGTQYF
TRBV6-5 | CASSQAGGVYEQYF
TRBV5-1 | CASSLVRGSNVAGELFF
TRBV5-1 | CASSLGGGSQETQYF
TRBV5-5 | CASSRDTHQETQYF
TRBV19 | CATRGAADTQYF
TRBV28 | CASSLTSGRAETQYF
TRBV2 | CASGGRDRAKNIQYF
TRBV9 | CASPPDRAGETQYF
TRBV6-6 | CASSKQGRTEAFF
TRBV6-5 | CATKQGEGGTGELFF
TRBV4-2 | CASSPTNAGGGHGYTF
TRBV4-2 | CASRPRGVSYEQYF
TRBV5-4 | CASSWDREYEQYF
TRBV15 | CATSRDLPGELFF
TRBV3-1/TRBV3-2 | CASSRTSGGGNEQFF
TRBV4-1 | CASSQGLAVSYEQYF
TRBV2 | CASRRPGQGNEKLFF
TRBV7-2 | CASSLQWQGSYGYTF
TRBV28 | CASSLPGFTTNEKLFF
TRBV11-2 | CASSFRGRSDTQYF
TRBV19 | CASSNEREGPYNEQFF
TRBV5-4 | CASATDRDLRNTQYF
TRBV7-9 | CASSPTGNQPQHF
TRBV11-2 | CASSQTSGVDEQYF
TRBV7-2 | CASSRFPSGANTGELFF
TRBV5-8 | CASPGTGDEQYF
TRBV7-9 | CASSLLISGGLAKNIQYF
TRBV28 | CASSPGGHGETQYF
TRBV6-5 | CASSYAGPYSNQPQHF
TRBV19 | CASSLGIESNEQYF
TRBV15 | CATSSSHNSPLHF
TRBV4-1 | CASSQDIRVRTGNTIYF
TRBV6-5 | CASNRNSGNTIYF
TRBV21-1 | CASSKATGFHEQYF
TRBV7-3 | CASSSGQGAGELFF
TRBV4-2 | CASSQVYRVKETQYF
TRBV6-2/TRBV6-3 | CASSLRGEGYTF
TRBV7-9 | CASTKGGTGGSTDTQYF
TRBV7-2 | CASSLNGGTDGYTF
TRBV9 | CASSARDFPQETQYF
TRBV7-2 | CASSPSGKPSKNIQYF
TRBV6-2/TRBV6-3 | CASSDRGLEQYF
TRBV7-3 | CASSPMTGSETQYF
TRBV25-1 | CASSLQGLTYNEQFF
TRBV4-1 | CASSRGRTSGGGYNEQFF
TRBV4-3 | CASSLSSGSYTF
TRBV6-2/TRBV6-3 | CASSPGGGSSGANVLTF
TRBV29-1 | CSVVRLLEGYTF
TRBV24-1 | CATSDPNRSYEQYF
TRBV5-1 | CASSPEGLNSPLHF
TRBV2 | CASRRDRAGNSPLHF
TRBV5-1 | CASSLSVDSIDTF
TRBV11-2 | CASSPTEETQYF
TRBV28 | CASSAPGTGGYEQYF
TRBV20-1 | CSASNPFYEQYF
TRBV9 | CASSVGPASGGASYTQYF
TRBV30 | CAWRPGQYYGYTF